This T cell receptor beta chain was retrieved from a study of blood T cells in healthy people across ages. This CDR3 is 14 amino acids long. V was cut by 7 bases and J by 3 bases, with 16 bases left in between. A second PCR of 7 to 11 cycles used a sample-barcoded 5' primer and a J-beta primer mix. Each CDR3 protein is one row after TCRdb ran MiXCR on the 5' RACE reads. The sample records hundreds of thousands of distinct CDR3 sequences, about 26% being singletons. This clonotype was seen only a few times. The sample was also reused in another study, on T cells of mothers and their children.

Sequenced sample: blood. The source is a boy between 2 and 10 years old in good health. The chain uses TRBV12-3 or TRBV12-4 and TRBJ2-7, with a weak D call TRBD2 (5 bases). CDR3 DNA sequence: TGTGCCAGCACTGACATCGGGGTACACTACGAGCAGTACTTC. Amino acids: CASTDIGVHYEQYF.